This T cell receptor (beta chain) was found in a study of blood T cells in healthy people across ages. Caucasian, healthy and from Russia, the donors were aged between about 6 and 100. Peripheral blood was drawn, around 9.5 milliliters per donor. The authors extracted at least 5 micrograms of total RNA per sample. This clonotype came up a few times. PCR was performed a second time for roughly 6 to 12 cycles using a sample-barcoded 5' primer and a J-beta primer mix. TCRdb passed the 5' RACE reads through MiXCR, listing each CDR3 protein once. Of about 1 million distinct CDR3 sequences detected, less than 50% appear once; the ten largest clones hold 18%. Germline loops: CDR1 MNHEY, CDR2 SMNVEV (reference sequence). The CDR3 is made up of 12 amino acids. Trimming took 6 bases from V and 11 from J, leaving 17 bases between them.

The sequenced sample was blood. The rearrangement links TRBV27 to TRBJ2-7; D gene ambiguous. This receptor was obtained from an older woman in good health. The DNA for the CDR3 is TGTGCCAGCAGCCCCAACACCCTTCCGAAGTACTTC. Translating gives CASSPNTLPKYF.